The following is a T cell receptor beta chain sequence with its context. This clone was detected only a few times. The specificity of this receptor is unknown. The junction and the germline gene differ at one end; a read error may be behind it. This sample stems from a study of siplizumab effects on memory and regulatory T cells (dated by TCRdb to about 2019). About the investigation overall: The effect of the anti-CD2 antibody siplizumab on alloreactive T-cell subsets was examined in allogeneic mixed lymphocyte reactions constructed from human PBMCs. Study-wide findings and limitations: The suppressive function of proliferating Tregs from siplizumab cultures was not functionally confirmed. Roughly 80-95% of proliferating CD4+ or CD8+ clones could not be assigned a naive or memory phenotype. Sequences below about 10^-5 frequency were poorly captured, so only a minor fraction of alloreactive clones could be mapped to unstimulated subsets. Siplizumab significantly lowered the cumulative frequency of alloreactive sequences that could be traced to unstimulated CD4+ memory T cells. Of the alloreactive CD4+ clones that could be mapped, the Treg-derived share averaged 68.8% with siplizumab compared with 26.9% in control reactions. Unstimulated naive T cells appeared to be more diverse than memory T cells, and naive cells seemed to make a substantial contribution to the alloresponse.

Sorted unstimulated T cells, along with proliferating T cells recovered from mixed lymphocyte reactions, underwent TCRbeta CDR3 sequencing. Fresh whole blood from roughly 10 HLA-typed healthy donors was used to isolate PBMCs. Library method: the immunoSEQ multiplex PCR assay. Some 1.1 x 10^5 TCR templates per sample were assayed by the deep sequencing platform. Genomic DNA extracted from sorted T cells was used for TCRbeta CDR3 sequencing. In the source study's methods: The R programming language was used for clonal analysis of TCRbeta CDR3 data. Comparing unstimulated samples against CFSE-low samples taken after the reaction was how alloreactive CD4+ and CD8+ clones were defined. Alloreactive CD4+ clones were assigned to regulatory or non-regulatory origin by matching sequences to sorted unstimulated Treg and non-Treg repertoires. This immuneACCESS table, as held by TCRdb, lists in-frame sequences with V and J called but not all clones. Of the missing ones, under half trace to an unresolved V gene in checked studies; the others have no known cause. D and trimming were read from the DNA, whereas the V and J calls and clone size are those reported in that table. Recorded for this sample are more than 75,000 clones; 93% of them occurred a single time. The ten largest clones take up 6.5% to 8% of the sample.

CDR1 is given as SSHAT and CDR2 as FNYEAQ, both from the germline V gene (reference sequence). Inclusive of the bounding cysteine and phenylalanine, the CDR3 is 17 residues long. Just the 51-base CDR3 DNA is kept, in frame starting at base 1. The receptor comes from a human donor in good health. The sequence is built from TRBV7-7 and TRBJ2-1; the central 14 bases match TRBD2. The material sequenced was CD8+ T cells sorted from blood. The CDR3 protein sequence reads: CASSLGLAGENYNEQFF. The DNA is TGTGCTAGCAGCTTGGGACTAGCGGGGGAAAACTACAATGAGCAGTTCTTC.